This T cell receptor beta chain was obtained from a study of blood T cell repertoires in COVID-19. About the study: The United States, Italy and Spain were the sources of the acute and convalescent COVID-19 samples. T cells, B-cell-depleted T cells, or PBMCs supplied cDNA or gDNA.

V lost 2 bases, J lost 0 bases, and 10 bases lay in between. This CDR3 contains 15 residues. Germline loops: CDR1 MNHEY, CDR2 SVGEGT. Produced via immunoSEQ multiplex PCR; TCRdb's table is partial and in-frame only. The table records tens of thousands of clones, about 71% of them present only once. Sequences were obtained from peripheral blood. The sequence was obtained from a woman aged 70-85 years with acute or convalescent COVID-19. The rearrangement joins TRBV6-2 or TRBV6-3 to TRBJ2-5; D is unresolved. The CDR3 coding sequence is TGTGCCAGCAGTTACGGTTCCGACAACCAAGAGACCCAGTACTTC. Its protein is CASSYGSDNQETQYF.